What follows are 6 T cell receptor beta chains derived from one specimen sequenced in a study of blood T cell repertoires in COVID-19. Some clones are missing from TCRdb's copy, which holds only in-frame ones; the method was immunoSEQ multiplex PCR. The profile shows about 210,000 clones, about nine tenths of them singletons. Sequenced input: peripheral blood. These receptors originate from a man aged 35 to 55 with acute or convalescent COVID-19.

The chain employs TRBV9 and TRBJ2-1; no reliable D call. CDR1 and CDR2 (germline): SGDLS, YYNGEE. V was clipped by 5 bases and J by 4 bases, with 10 bases between them. This CDR3 spans 13 amino acids. The CDR3 coding sequence is TGTGCCAGCAGTGTTTCAGGTTACAATGAGCAGTTCTTC. It specifies CASSVSGYNEQFF.

In nucleotides, the CDR3 is TGTGCCAGCAGAAGGGAGGGACAGGGGAACACTGAAGCTTTCTTT. Amino acid sequence: CASRREGQGNTEAFF. The rearrangement uses TRBV2 and TRBJ1-1; 9 bases are shared with TRBD1. Germline V gene data show CDR1 as SNHLY and CDR2 as FYNNEI. The CDR3 runs to 15 residues. V was clipped by 6 bases and J by 1 base; unmatched bases: 6. Together with reference TRBV2 and TRBJ1-1, the CDR3 gives the full variable domain: EPEVTQTPSHQVTQMGQEVILRCVPISNHLYFYWYRQILGQKVEFLVSFYNNEISEKSEIFDDQFSVERPDGSNFTLKIRSTKLEDSAMYFCASRREGQGNTEAFFGQGTRLTVV.

The chain couples TRBV25-1 to TRBJ2-7; possible D gene TRBD1, 5 bases. Trimming pared 3 bases from V and 1 base from J, leaving 7 bases between. Germline-derived CDR1 and CDR2 are MGHDK and SYGVNS. This CDR3 has 13 amino acids. The CDR3 nucleotides read TGTGCCAGCAGTGATAGGGGATCCTACGAGCAGTACTTC. Amino acid sequence: CASSDRGSYEQYF.

The J gene is TRBJ2-5, the V gene TRBV9, with D perhaps matching TRBD2 (7 bases). The CDR3 is 17 residues long. Germline V lookup: CDR1 SGDLS, CDR2 YYNGEE. Trimming shortened V by 4 bases and J by 4 bases, and 23 bases separated the two germline ends. CDR3 loop: CASSRGAGPGGAETQYF. CDR3 coding DNA: TGTGCCAGCAGCCGAGGAGCGGGCCCTGGGGGGGCAGAGACCCAGTACTTC.

This sequence joins TRBV7-9 and TRBJ1-1; a weak D match, TRBD1 (5 bases). This CDR3 spans 14 amino acids. CDR1 is SEHNR and CDR2 is FQNEAQ in the germline V gene (reference sequence). The germline V and J ends were trimmed by 0 bases and 10 bases, with 15 bases remaining between them. CDR3 bases: TGTGCCAGCAGCTTAGCTGCAGGGACTTTAAGAGCTTTCTTT. Translating gives CASSLAAGTLRAFF. Supplemented by reference TRBV7-9 and TRBJ1-1, the full variable domain reads DTGVSQNPRHKITKRGQNVTFRCDPISEHNRLYWYRQTLGQGPEFLTYFQNEAQLEKSRLLSDRFSAERPKGSFSTLEIQRTEQGDSAMYLCASSLAAGTLRAFFGQGTRLTVV.

J is TRBJ2-3 and V is TRBV7-3, with 11 bases that match TRBD2. V lost 3 bases to trimming and J lost 1 base; unmatched junction nucleotides: 3. The germline V gene has CDR1 SGHTA and CDR2 FQGTGA. The CDR3 contains 16 residues. This CDR3 reads CASSLQGLAGTDTQYF. The CDR3 DNA reads TGTGCCAGCAGCTTGCAGGGACTAGCGGGCACAGATACGCAGTATTTT.